This T cell receptor beta chain originates from a study of blood T cell dynamics during melanoma immunotherapy. Whole-study context: Metastatic melanoma patients received first-line pembrolizumab or nivolumab plus ipilimumab.

Deletions cut 1 base from V and 3 bases from J, with 10 bases between. The CDR3 is made up of 14 amino acids. Germline V gene lookup returns CDR1 SGHVS and CDR2 FQNEAQ. Time point of the sample: pre-treatment baseline. Apart from a couple of fast progressors, RECIST 1.1 response was judged 12 weeks post-infusion. Only in-frame clones appear in the TCRdb table, and some are missing; sequencing was by immunoSEQ multiplex PCR. The sample carries over 8,500 clones, approximately 90% recorded once. Sequences were derived from blood, sampled from a patient treated with checkpoint blockade. The TCR sequence derives from a human donor with melanoma. The chain combines TRBV7-8 with TRBJ2-7; no reliable D call. The CDR3 DNA sequence: TGTGCCAGCAGCTTAGGGGTTAGCAGCTACGAGCAGTACTTC. Its translation: CASSLGVSSYEQYF.